This TCR beta chain is from a study of T cells after yellow fever vaccination. Study at large: Those fractions that held only low numbers of cells were prepared using the SMART-Seq v4 Ultra Low Input RNA kit.

MiXCR, run by TCRdb on the 5' RACE reads, gives a single entry per CDR3 protein. Among a few hundred thousand distinct CDR3 sequences, 17% were seen once, and the ten largest hold approximately 15%. This clonotype was seen ten or more times. Its antigen is not identified. V lost 4 bases, J lost 6 bases, and 2 bases stayed unmatched. CDR1 is SSHAT and CDR2 is FNYEAQ in the germline V gene (reference sequence). This CDR3 contains 15 residues. Study outcomes and limitations: A small proportion of clonotypes was detected in both the CD4 and CD8 compartments.

This sample comprised PBMCs, obtained around 5 days after the first yellow fever vaccination. The sequence was collected from a man in his late teens or twenties who received the YFV17D yellow fever vaccine. The genes are TRBV7-7 and TRBJ2-1; 14 bases align to TRBD2. CDR3 sequence (DNA): TGTGCCAGCAGCTCCGGGACTAGCGGGGGCAATGAGCAGTTCTTC. Residues: CASSSGTSGGNEQFF.